These T cell receptor beta chains were read from a single sample in a study of shared clonotypes between healthy human individuals. Clones were sequenced by immunoSEQ multiplex PCR, and TCRdb holds only the in-frame ones, with some missing. Found here are just over 2,000,000 clones, 85% to 95% of them singletons; the top ten hold 0.13%. The source material was naive CD4+ T cells sorted from blood. The receptors stem from a man between 18 and 29 years old in good health. CDR3s include the opening cysteine and the closing phenylalanine or tryptophan. Fields, in order: V gene, D gene, J gene, clone size, CDR3 DNA, CDR3 protein. A D gene is named only where the DNA matches it firmly. Clone size is shown for a subset of rows, as once, few, many or a class of expanded clone.

V: TRBV5-1
D: TRBD2
J: TRBJ2-1
size: .
DNA: TGCGCCAGCAGCTCCAAAGGCGGGAGGGAATACAATGAGCAGTTCTTC
CDR3: CASSSKGGREYNEQFF

V: TRBV28
D: .
J: TRBJ2-3
size: .
DNA: TGTGCCAGCAGTATGGGGGATATCACAGATACGCAGTATTTT
CDR3: CASSMGDITDTQYF

V: TRBV7-9
D: .
J: TRBJ1-2
size: .
DNA: TGTGCCAGCAGCGCAGAAGGGGGGCCCAACTATGGCTACACCTTC
CDR3: CASSAEGGPNYGYTF

V: TRBV30
D: TRBD2
J: TRBJ2-7
size: .
DNA: TGTGCCTGGAGTACTAGCGGGTGGATCTACGAGCAGTACTTC
CDR3: CAWSTSGWIYEQYF

V: TRBV19
D: .
J: TRBJ1-2
size: .
DNA: TGTGCCAGTAGTATTCAGGGGCTACACTATGGCTACACCTTC
CDR3: CASSIQGLHYGYTF

V: TRBV28
D: .
J: TRBJ2-1
size: .
DNA: TGTGCCAGCAGTTTAGTTTATGAGCAGTTCTTC
CDR3: CASSLVYEQFF

V: TRBV19
D: .
J: TRBJ1-5
size: .
DNA: TGTGCCAGTAGTTGGCCAGGATCGGGCAATCAGCCCCAGCATTTT
CDR3: CASSWPGSGNQPQHF

V: TRBV11-2
D: TRBD1
J: TRBJ1-3
size: .
DNA: TGTGCCAGCAGAGAGGACAGGGTGGGAGGAAACACCATATATTTT
CDR3: CASREDRVGGNTIYF

V: TRBV6-5
D: .
J: TRBJ2-7
size: .
DNA: TGTGCCAGCAGACGAGAGAGGTCCTACGAGCAGTACTTC
CDR3: CASRRERSYEQYF

V: TRBV11-2
D: .
J: TRBJ2-3
size: .
DNA: TGTGCCAGCGGCTGGGGAGATACGCAGTATTTT
CDR3: CASGWGDTQYF

V: TRBV30
D: TRBD1
J: TRBJ2-7
size: .
DNA: TGTGCCTGGAGCGGGACAGGTCCTCACTACTTC
CDR3: CAWSGTGPHYF

V: TRBV6-5
D: TRBD1
J: TRBJ1-2
size: once
DNA: TGTGCCAGCAGTTCCCAGGGACAGAACTATGGCTACACCTTC
CDR3: CASSSQGQNYGYTF

V: TRBV28
D: .
J: TRBJ1-1
size: .
DNA: TGTGCCAGCAGTGCCACCCGGGCTATGAACACTGAAGCTTTCTTT
CDR3: CASSATRAMNTEAFF

V: TRBV6-5
D: TRBD2
J: TRBJ2-3
size: .
DNA: TGTGCCAGCAGTTATACGGGACTAGCGGGCTCAGATACGCAGTATTTT
CDR3: CASSYTGLAGSDTQYF

V: TRBV6-5
D: TRBD2
J: TRBJ2-5
size: .
DNA: TGTGCCAGCAGTTACTGGGGCGGGAGGGCCGAAGAGACCCAGTACTTC
CDR3: CASSYWGGRAEETQYF

V: TRBV23-1
D: .
J: TRBJ2-1
size: .
DNA: TGCGCCGGCGCCTCTAATGCCCTTCCCAATGAGCAGTTCTTC
CDR3: CAGASNALPNEQFF

V: TRBV30
D: TRBD2
J: TRBJ2-3
size: .
DNA: TGTGCCTGGAGTGGAATAGCGGGAGCGGGTACAGATACGCAGTATTTT
CDR3: CAWSGIAGAGTDTQYF

V: TRBV2
D: TRBD1
J: TRBJ2-7
size: .
DNA: TGTGCCAGCAGTGCGGGACAGGGAGTCTACGAGCAGTACTTC
CDR3: CASSAGQGVYEQYF

V: TRBV18
D: .
J: TRBJ1-5
size: few
DNA: TGTGCCAGCTCACCAGCTAGCAATCAGCCCCAGCATTTT
CDR3: CASSPASNQPQHF

V: TRBV11-3
D: .
J: TRBJ2-1
size: once
DNA: TGTGCCAGCAGCTTGTGGGGGTCCGGGAATGAGCAGTTCTTC
CDR3: CASSLWGSGNEQFF

V: TRBV11-2
D: TRBD1
J: TRBJ1-5
size: .
DNA: TGTGCCAGCAGCGTAGGGACAGAGAGGGGACAGCCCCAGCATTTT
CDR3: CASSVGTERGQPQHF

V: TRBV6-5
D: .
J: TRBJ2-2
size: .
DNA: TGTGCCAGCAGTACGGGGGTGAACACCGGGGAGCTGTTTTTT
CDR3: CASSTGVNTGELFF

V: TRBV5-4
D: .
J: TRBJ2-1
size: .
DNA: TGTGCCAGCAGCCTTGACCCAGCGGACAATGAGCAGTTCTTC
CDR3: CASSLDPADNEQFF

V: TRBV6-6
D: .
J: TRBJ1-3
size: .
DNA: TGTGCCAGCAGACCACTAGGGGTACAGGCGGGAAACACCATATATTTT
CDR3: CASRPLGVQAGNTIYF

V: TRBV4-1
D: .
J: TRBJ2-3
size: once
DNA: TGCGCCAGCAGCCAAGCTGAGGGGCCGCGCACAGATACGCAGTATTTT
CDR3: CASSQAEGPRTDTQYF

V: TRBV10-3
D: TRBD1
J: TRBJ1-1
size: .
DNA: TGTGCCATCAGTGATCCAGGGGGCAATGAAGCTTTCTTT
CDR3: CAISDPGGNEAFF

V: TRBV15
D: .
J: TRBJ2-3
size: .
DNA: TGTGCCACCAGCAGAAACAGGGCTACAGGGTTGTCCGATACGCAGTATTTT
CDR3: CATSRNRATGLSDTQYF

V: TRBV12-5
D: TRBD1
J: TRBJ2-3
size: .
DNA: TGTGCTAGTGGTTTGGGCAGGAACAGGGGGCAGGACACAGATACGCAGTATTTT
CDR3: CASGLGRNRGQDTDTQYF

V: TRBV6-5
D: .
J: TRBJ1-1
size: .
DNA: TGTGCCAGCAGTCCTGGCCGATACACTGAAGCTTTCTTT
CDR3: CASSPGRYTEAFF

V: TRBV4-1
D: .
J: TRBJ1-2
size: .
DNA: TGCGCCAGCAGCCAAGATGTTGAGACGGGGGGCTACACCTTC
CDR3: CASSQDVETGGYTF

V: TRBV10-3
D: .
J: TRBJ2-1
size: .
DNA: TGTGCCACCGGACAGTTCAATGAGCAGTTCTTC
CDR3: CATGQFNEQFF

V: TRBV30
D: .
J: TRBJ1-1
size: once
DNA: TGTGCCGGGACCGGGATGAACACTGAAGCTTTCTTT
CDR3: CAGTGMNTEAFF

V: TRBV10-3
D: .
J: TRBJ2-3
size: .
DNA: TGTGCCATCAGTGTCTCATCCACAGATACGCAGTATTTT
CDR3: CAISVSSTDTQYF

V: TRBV27
D: .
J: TRBJ1-5
size: .
DNA: TGTGCCAGCAGTTCGGCGGCCTATCAGCCCCAGCATTTT
CDR3: CASSSAAYQPQHF

V: TRBV20-1
D: .
J: TRBJ2-1
size: .
DNA: TGCAGTGCTAGTCAAGCTCCTGAGCAGTTCTTC
CDR3: CSASQAPEQFF

V: TRBV7-2
D: TRBD1
J: TRBJ2-7
size: .
DNA: TGTGCCAGCAGCTTGACGACAGGGGGAAGCTACGAGCAGTACTTC
CDR3: CASSLTTGGSYEQYF

V: TRBV5-6
D: TRBD1
J: TRBJ2-7
size: few
DNA: TGTGCCAGCAGCTTCGGGACAGGGAGTTCCTACGAGCAGTACTTC
CDR3: CASSFGTGSSYEQYF

V: TRBV5-1
D: TRBD1
J: TRBJ2-7
size: .
DNA: TGCGCCAGCAGCTTGGACAGGGGGCAAGTTTCTGAGCAGTACTTC
CDR3: CASSLDRGQVSEQYF

V: TRBV9
D: .
J: TRBJ1-6
size: .
DNA: TGTGCCAGCAGCGTAGGCCCAGGGAGTGACCATTCACCCCTCCACTTT
CDR3: CASSVGPGSDHSPLHF

V: TRBV5-1
D: .
J: TRBJ2-2
size: .
DNA: TGCGCCAGCAGCACACTAGGATTCGACACCGGGGAGCTGTTTTTT
CDR3: CASSTLGFDTGELFF

V: TRBV11-2
D: .
J: TRBJ1-3
size: .
DNA: TGTGCCAGCAGTCCTTCGTGGGGAAACACCATATATTTT
CDR3: CASSPSWGNTIYF

V: TRBV2
D: .
J: TRBJ2-3
size: .
DNA: TGTGCCAGCCTCGGGCTGATTATTACAGATACGCAGTATTTT
CDR3: CASLGLIITDTQYF

V: TRBV7-7
D: TRBD1
J: TRBJ2-3
size: .
DNA: TGTGCTAGCAGCAACGCAGGGGGAGCCACAGATACGCAGTATTTT
CDR3: CASSNAGGATDTQYF

V: TRBV15
D: .
J: TRBJ2-1
size: .
DNA: TGTGCCACCAGCAGAGATGTAGGGGACCTAGGGGTCTTC
CDR3: CATSRDVGDLGVF

V: TRBV5-1
D: TRBD2
J: TRBJ2-3
size: .
DNA: TGCGCCAGCAGCTTGGGACTAGCGGGACAGAGGGCAGATACGCAGTATTTT
CDR3: CASSLGLAGQRADTQYF

V: TRBV5-1
D: .
J: TRBJ1-3
size: .
DNA: TGCGCCAGCAGCTTGGAAGGAGGCTCTGGAAACACCATATATTTT
CDR3: CASSLEGGSGNTIYF

V: TRBV5-1
D: .
J: TRBJ1-4
size: .
DNA: TGCGCCAGCAGCTTCCAGGGGGAAAAACTGTTTTTT
CDR3: CASSFQGEKLFF

V: TRBV5-1
D: TRBD2
J: TRBJ2-2
size: .
DNA: TGCGCCAGCAGCTTACTAGCGGGAGAGGCCGGGGAGCTGTTTTTT
CDR3: CASSLLAGEAGELFF